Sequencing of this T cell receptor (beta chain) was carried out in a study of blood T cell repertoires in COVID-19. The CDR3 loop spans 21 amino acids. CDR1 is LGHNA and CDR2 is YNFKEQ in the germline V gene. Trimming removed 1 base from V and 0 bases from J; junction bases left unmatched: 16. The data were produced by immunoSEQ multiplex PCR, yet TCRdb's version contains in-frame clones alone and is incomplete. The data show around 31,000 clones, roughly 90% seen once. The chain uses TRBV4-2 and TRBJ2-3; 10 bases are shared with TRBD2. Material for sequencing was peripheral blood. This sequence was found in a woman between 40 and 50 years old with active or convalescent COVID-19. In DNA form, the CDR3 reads TGTGCCAGCAGCCAAGCTGGGCCGGGTAGCGGGGGGTCTTCTAGCACAGATACGCAGTATTTT. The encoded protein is CASSQAGPGSGGSSSTDTQYF.